A single sample gave rise to the 13 T cell receptor beta chains below, sequenced in a study of shared clonotypes between healthy human individuals. As defined, naive CD8 cells were CD45RO-negative and positively selected for CCR7, with terminally differentiated effector memory CD45RA+ cells excluded. Data came from immunoSEQ multiplex PCR; TCRdb stores just in-frame clones and leaves some out. The data show about 2,100,000 clones, approximately 94% seen once. Material for sequencing was naive CD8+ T cells from PBMCs. The receptors were sampled from a man aged 18 to 30 in good health. Some clones in this sample may be carry-over from other donors' samples.

The J gene is TRBJ2-5, the V gene TRBV5-4; TRBD1 matches 8 bases. The CDR3 is 14 amino acids. The germline CDR1 and CDR2 sequences are SGHNT and YYREEE (reference sequence). The J segment lost 5 bases and the V segment lost 4 bases, leaving 7 bases of the junction unmatched. The CDR3: CASSGGRGLETQYF. In DNA form, the CDR3 reads TGTGCCAGCAGCGGGGGCAGGGGGCTGGAGACCCAGTACTTC.

About this clone: The identical CDR3 is also encoded by other nucleotide sequences in the sample. This chain links TRBV27 with TRBJ1-5; tentative D call: TRBD1 (5 bases). Germline assignment: CDR1 MNHEY and CDR2 SMNVEV (reference sequence). The V and J ends lost 5 bases and 1 base respectively, with 9 bases between them. This CDR3 is 14 amino acids long. The CDR3 region has the DNA TGTGCCAGCAGTAGCCGGGACAGCAATCAGCCCCAGCATTTT. Residues: CASSSRDSNQPQHF.

The chain couples TRBV15 to TRBJ2-3; the D is unclear. Germline CDR1 and CDR2: LNHNV and YYDKDF (reference sequence). This CDR3 spans 14 amino acids. The V end was cut by 1 base, the J end by 0 bases, with 5 bases between. The CDR3 sequence: CATSRVVSTDTQYF. The CDR3 DNA reads as TGTGCCACCAGCAGAGTTGTTAGCACAGATACGCAGTATTTT.

The V call is TRBV14, the J call TRBJ1-2; D is unresolved. V gave up 4 bases and J gave up 4 bases, with 13 bases separating them. CDR3 length: 14 residues. CDR1 is SGHDN, CDR2 FVKESK, per germline. CDR3 protein: CASSPGPSSYGYTF. CDR3 bases: TGTGCCAGCAGCCCCGGGCCTTCCTCCTATGGCTACACCTTC.

This clone was seen a few times. V gene TRBV4-2 combines with J gene TRBJ1-5; D is uncertain. V gave up 1 base and J gave up 0 bases, with 7 bases separating them. CDR1 and CDR2 (germline): LGHNA, YNFKEQ. The CDR3 runs to 15 residues. In nucleotides, the CDR3 is TGTGCCAGCAGCCAAGGGACCAATAGCAATCAGCCCCAGCATTTT. This translates into CASSQGTNSNQPQHF.

Only one count was recorded for this clone. The chain is built from TRBV5-1 and TRBJ2-7; either TRBD1 or TRBD2 may supply D (6 bases each). Germline CDR1 is SGHRS and CDR2 is YFSETQ. V gave up 3 bases and J gave up 0 bases, with 10 bases separating them. The CDR3 contains 14 residues. DNA for the CDR3: TGCGCCAGCAGCTCGAGGGGGGTCTCCTACGAGCAGTACTTC. This codes for CASSSRGVSYEQYF. The full variable domain, its missing parts supplied by reference TRBV5-1 and TRBJ2-7, is KAGVTQTPRYLIKTRGQQVTLSCSPISGHRSVSWYQQTPGQGLQFLFEYFSETQRNKGNFPGRFSGRQFSNSRSEMNVSTLELGDSALYLCASSSRGVSYEQYFGPGTRLTVT.

This clone came up once. This sequence joins TRBV19 and TRBJ2-1, with TRBD1 matching 7 bases. CDR3 length: 15 residues. The V gene end was trimmed by 9 bases and the J gene end by 5 bases; junction bases not matched to a gene: 13. The germline V gene encodes CDR1 LNHDA and CDR2 SQIVND (reference sequence). The CDR3, as DNA: TGTGCCAGCTGGGGCCAGCGGCAGGGGGACAATGAGCAGTTCTTC. Its protein is CASWGQRQGDNEQFF.

This rearrangement joins TRBV28 to TRBJ2-5; maybe TRBD1 (5 bases). V was trimmed by 8 bases and J by 5 bases, leaving 18 bases between them. The CDR3 sequence is 14 residues long. CDR1 is MDHEN and CDR2 is SYDVKM in the germline V gene. This CDR3 reads CASRDRRVWETQYF. Written as DNA, the CDR3 is TGTGCCAGCCGCGACCGCAGGGTTTGGGAGACCCAGTACTTC.

The gene calls are TRBV7-9 and TRBJ2-2, with 16 bases matching TRBD2. CDR1 is SEHNR and CDR2 is FQNEAQ in the germline V gene (reference sequence). After removal of 3 bases from V and 7 bases from J, the junction contained 8 bases not matched to a gene. The CDR3 is made up of 18 amino acids. The CDR3 here is CASSFPGTSGRADGELFF. In nucleotides, the CDR3 is TGTGCCAGCAGCTTCCCCGGGACTAGCGGGAGGGCCGACGGGGAGCTGTTTTTT.

The V and J genes are TRBV29-1 and TRBJ2-1, with TRBD2 matching over 8 bases. Unmatched junction bases numbered 8, after V lost 7 bases and J lost 6 bases. Germline CDR1 SQVTM, CDR2 ANQGSEA. This CDR3 has 13 amino acids. In DNA form, the CDR3 reads TGCAGCGCTTTAGCGGGACTCGCCAATGAGCAGTTCTTC. This sequence encodes CSALAGLANEQFF.

This chain joins TRBV5-1 and TRBJ1-2; TRBD1 might be the D (5 bases). Germline loops: CDR1 SGHRS, CDR2 YFSETQ. Trimming took off 0 bases at V and 1 base at J, with 10 bases between the two ends. The CDR3 contains 15 residues. Written as DNA, the CDR3 is TGCGCCAGCAGCTTGGACCGGGGGAATAACTATGGCTACACCTTC. This encodes CASSLDRGNNYGYTF.

This sequence joins TRBV10-2 and TRBJ2-2; D is uncertain. V shed 3 bases and J shed 6 bases, with 8 bases lying between them. Germline values: CDR1 WSHSY, CDR2 SAAADI. The CDR3 is 13 amino acids. The CDR3 is CASSDRLAGELFF. The CDR3 coding sequence is TGCGCCAGCAGTGATCGTCTGGCCGGGGAGCTGTTTTTT.

The chain couples TRBV28 to TRBJ2-1; 8 bases are shared with TRBD2. V was clipped by 3 bases and J by 2 bases; unmatched bases: 9. This CDR3 comprises 17 residues. Germline values: CDR1 MDHEN, CDR2 SYDVKM. Written as DNA, the CDR3 is TGTGCCAGCAGTTTTCTTATGGCGGGAGGAACCTACAATGAGCAGTTCTTC. The encoded protein is CASSFLMAGGTYNEQFF.